A single sample is the source of the 4 T cell receptor beta chains below, sequenced in a study of T-cell reconstitution after alpha-beta-depleted transplantation in children. Preparing the TCRbeta library involved the use of unique molecular identifiers. Using its own MiXCR run on the PCR reads, TCRdb lists one record per CDR3 protein. The table records 85,000 to 120,000 distinct CDR3 sequences, roughly 7.1% of them present only once. This specimen was PBMCs, taken before TCRalphabeta/CD19-depleted stem cell transplant. Source of these receptors: a boy between 2 and 10 years old with acute lymphoblastic leukemia, due to receive a stem cell transplant.

This clonotype was seen a handful of times. The genes are TRBV6-4 and TRBJ2-3; 9 nucleotides match TRBD2. In germline, CDR1 is MRHNA, CDR2 SNTAGT. V was clipped by 2 bases and J by 2 bases; unmatched bases: 2. The CDR3 is 15 residues long. Written as DNA, the CDR3 is TGTGCCAGCAGTGACGGCGGGGGGGCCACAGATACGCAGTATTTT. Protein sequence: CASSDGGGATDTQYF.

This clonotype was recorded at least ten times. The chain couples TRBV11-2 to TRBJ1-6; D not resolved. V dropped 8 bases and J dropped 6 bases, with 11 bases sitting between them. The length of the CDR3 is 13 residues. The germline gives CDR1 SGHAT, CDR2 FQNNGV. The CDR3 DNA reads as TGTGCCAGCTGCGCAGGCTTTAATTCACCCCTCCACTTT. Translation: CASCAGFNSPLHF. Combining the CDR3 with reference TRBV11-2 and TRBJ1-6 gives the whole variable domain EAGVAQSPRYKIIEKRQSVAFWCNPISGHATLYWYQQILGQGPKLLIQFQNNGVVDDSQLPKDRFSAERLKGVDSTLKIQPAKLEDSAVYLCASCAGFNSPLHFGNGTRLTVT.

This clonotype has a handful of counts. The chain uses TRBV29-1 and TRBJ1-1; TRBD1 might be the D (5 bases). The germline gives CDR1 SQVTM, CDR2 ANQGSEA. Trimming left V 1 base short and J 2 bases short, with 8 bases between. The CDR3 is 13 amino acids. The CDR3 sequence is CSVEVGQNTEAFF. CDR3 nucleotide sequence: TGCAGCGTTGAAGTGGGGCAAAACACTGAAGCTTTCTTT. Together with reference TRBV29-1 and TRBJ1-1, the CDR3 gives the full variable domain: SAVISQKPSRDICQRGTSLTIQCQVDSQVTMMFWYRQQPGQSLTLIATANQGSEATYESGFVIDKFPISRPNLTFSTLTVSNMSPEDSSIYLCSVEVGQNTEAFFGQGTRLTVV.

This clonotype has ten or more counts. The chain carries TRBV7-2 and TRBJ2-5; D remains unclear. The germline V gene encodes CDR1 SGHTA and CDR2 FQGNSA. This CDR3 spans 13 amino acids. V dropped 5 bases and J dropped 5 bases, with 12 bases sitting between them. The CDR3 bases are TGTGCCAGCAGCCCCCTGAAAAGGGAGACCCAGTACTTC. It codes for CASSPLKRETQYF.